This T cell receptor (beta chain) was retrieved from a study of regulatory T cells in long-lasting Graves disease. Study outcomes and limitations: Reduced TCR diversity was observed in persistent Graves' patients versus newly diagnosed patients.

Time point: persistent/refractory GD, antithyroid drugs over 5 years with positive TRAb. Scientists built the TCR library using RNA that was extracted from PBMCs. Blood from the periphery, around 10 milliliters in all, was drawn into EDTA tubes. Remarks on this clonotype: Its antigen remains unidentified.

Arm-PCR of CDR3 regions and iRepertoire HTBI primers were used to build TCR beta libraries. TCRdb ran MiXCR on the multiplex PCR reads and lists one entry per CDR3 protein. This table has 300,000 to 500,000 distinct CDR3 sequences, less than 25% appearing once. Trimming took off 3 bases at V and 5 bases at J, with 10 bases between the two ends. The CDR3 loop spans 13 amino acids. Looked up from germline, CDR1 is ENHRY and CDR2 is SYGVKD. The sample in question was peripheral blood mononuclear cells (PBMCs), obtained when the disease was refractory, from a patient treated with antithyroid drugs. The chain links TRBV10-3 to TRBJ1-2; perhaps TRBD1 as D (6 bases). The clonotype was recovered from a female donor with Graves disease. CDR3 amino acids: CAISDDQGYGYTF. CDR3 DNA: TGTGCCATCAGTGACGACCAGGGGTATGGCTACACCTTC.